Sequencing of this TCR beta chain was carried out in a study of cytomegalovirus exposure and HLA in healthy donors. Study-wide background: Caucasian-associated ancestry cluster membership applied to about 83% of 398 genotyped donors.

This clone was seen a single time. The antigen remains undetermined. Nominally healthy donors provided the samples, though records likely missed some immune exposures. Study-level points and caveats: Follow-up analysis seemed to connect common viral pathogens with several of the most significant clusters identified. Associated with HLA alleles at 0.05 false discovery rate in a later analysis were about 17,000 TCR beta sequences.

J gave up 3 bases and V 4 bases, and 8 bases lay outside the gene matches. This CDR3 is built from 16 residues. Looked up from germline, CDR1 is LGHNA and CDR2 is YNFKEQ. The study ran its PCR with 60 Vbeta and 13 Jbeta primers. Here immunoSEQ multiplex PCR was the method, and the copy in TCRdb shows in-frame clones only, minus some. There are 180,000 or so clones in the sample; around three quarters occur only once, and 2% to 3% lies in the top ten. The clonotype comes from a woman aged 25-40 years in good health and CMV-seropositive. The sample taken for sequencing was PBMCs. This chain joins TRBV4-2 and TRBJ2-5, with 10 bases aligning to TRBD2. The CDR3 sequence: CASSREVSGGKETQYF. CDR3 coding DNA: TGTGCCAGCAGCCGAGAGGTTAGCGGGGGGAAAGAGACCCAGTACTTC.